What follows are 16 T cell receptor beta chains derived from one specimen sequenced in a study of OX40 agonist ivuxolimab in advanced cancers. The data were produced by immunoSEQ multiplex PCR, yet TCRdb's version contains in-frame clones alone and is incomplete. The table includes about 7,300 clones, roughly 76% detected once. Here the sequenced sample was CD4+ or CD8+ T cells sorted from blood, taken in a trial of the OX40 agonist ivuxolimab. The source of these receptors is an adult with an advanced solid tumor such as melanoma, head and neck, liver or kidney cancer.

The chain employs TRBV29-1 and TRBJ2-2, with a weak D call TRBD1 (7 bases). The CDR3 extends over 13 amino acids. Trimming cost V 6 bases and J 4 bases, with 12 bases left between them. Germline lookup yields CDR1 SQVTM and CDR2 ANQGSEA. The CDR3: CSVEGAGTGELFF. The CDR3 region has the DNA TGCAGCGTGGAGGGGGCGGGCACCGGGGAGCTGTTTTTT.

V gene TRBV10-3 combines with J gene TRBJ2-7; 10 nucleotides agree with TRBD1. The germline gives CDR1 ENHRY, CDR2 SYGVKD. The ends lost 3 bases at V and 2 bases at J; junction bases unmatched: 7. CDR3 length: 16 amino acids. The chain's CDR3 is CAISDVGTGDTYEQYF. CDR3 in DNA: TGTGCCATCAGTGACGTTGGGACAGGGGACACCTACGAGCAGTACTTC.

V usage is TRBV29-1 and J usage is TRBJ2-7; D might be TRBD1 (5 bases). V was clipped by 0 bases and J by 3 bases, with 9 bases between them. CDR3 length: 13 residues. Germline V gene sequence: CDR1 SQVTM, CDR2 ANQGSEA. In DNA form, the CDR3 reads TGCAGCGTTGAAGACGACAGAAGCTACGAGCAGTACTTC. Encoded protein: CSVEDDRSYEQYF.

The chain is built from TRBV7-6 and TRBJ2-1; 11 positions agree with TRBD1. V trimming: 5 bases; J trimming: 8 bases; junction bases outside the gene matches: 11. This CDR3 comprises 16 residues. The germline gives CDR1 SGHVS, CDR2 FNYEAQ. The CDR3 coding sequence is TGTGCCAGCAGCCCGCCCTCGGGACAGGGGGTACATGAGCAGTTCTTC. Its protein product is CASSPPSGQGVHEQFF. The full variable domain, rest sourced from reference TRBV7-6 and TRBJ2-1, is GAGVSQSPRYKVTKRGQDVALRCDPISGHVSLYWYRQALGQGPEFLTYFNYEAQQDKSGLPNDRFSAERPEGSISTLTIQRTEQRDSAMYRCASSPPSGQGVHEQFFGPGTRLTVL.

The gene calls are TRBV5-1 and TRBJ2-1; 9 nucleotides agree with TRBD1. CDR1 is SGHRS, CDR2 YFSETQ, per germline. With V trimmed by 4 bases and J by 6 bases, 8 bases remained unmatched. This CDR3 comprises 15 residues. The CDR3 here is CASSPGQGPLNEQFF. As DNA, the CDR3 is TGCGCCAGCAGCCCGGGACAGGGCCCTCTCAATGAGCAGTTCTTC. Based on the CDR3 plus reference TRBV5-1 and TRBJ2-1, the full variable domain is KAGVTQTPRYLIKTRGQQVTLSCSPISGHRSVSWYQQTPGQGLQFLFEYFSETQRNKGNFPGRFSGRQFSNSRSEMNVSTLELGDSALYLCASSPGQGPLNEQFFGPGTRLTVL.

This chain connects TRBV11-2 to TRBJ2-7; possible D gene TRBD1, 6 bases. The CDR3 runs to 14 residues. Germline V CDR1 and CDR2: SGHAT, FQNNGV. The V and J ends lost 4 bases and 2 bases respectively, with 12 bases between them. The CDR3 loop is CASSWTEGTYEQYF. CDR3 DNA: TGTGCCAGCAGCTGGACAGAGGGCACCTACGAGCAGTACTTC.

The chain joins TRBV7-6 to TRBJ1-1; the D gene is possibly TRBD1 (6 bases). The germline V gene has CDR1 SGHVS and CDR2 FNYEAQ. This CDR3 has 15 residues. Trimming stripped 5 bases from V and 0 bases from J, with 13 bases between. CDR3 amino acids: CASSARQEMNTEAFF. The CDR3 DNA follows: TGTGCCAGCAGCGCGAGACAGGAGATGAACACTGAAGCTTTCTTT.

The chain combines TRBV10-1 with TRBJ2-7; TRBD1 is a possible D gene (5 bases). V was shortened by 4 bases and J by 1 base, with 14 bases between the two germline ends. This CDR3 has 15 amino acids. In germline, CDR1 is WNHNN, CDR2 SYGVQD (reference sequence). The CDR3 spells CASSAGPGSSYEQYF. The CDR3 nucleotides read TGCGCCAGCAGTGCGGGCCCAGGGTCGTCCTACGAGCAGTACTTC.

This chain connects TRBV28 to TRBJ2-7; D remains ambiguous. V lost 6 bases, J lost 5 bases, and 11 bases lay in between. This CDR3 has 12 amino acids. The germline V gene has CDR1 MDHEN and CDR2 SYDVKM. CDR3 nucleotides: TGTGCCAGCAGCGACCCCAAGAACGAGCAGTACTTC. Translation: CASSDPKNEQYF. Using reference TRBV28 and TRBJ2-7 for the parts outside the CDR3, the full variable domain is DVKVTQSSRYLVKRTGEKVFLECVQDMDHENMFWYRQDPGLGLRLIYFSYDVKMKEKGDIPEGYSVSREKKERFSLILESASTNQTSMYLCASSDPKNEQYFGPGTRLTVT.

The CDR3 DNA is TGTGCCAGCAGCGGACCCCGAGACGAAGGGGCGCCGGCAGATACGCAGTATTTT. Translated: CASSGPRDEGAPADTQYF. The chain uses TRBV9 and TRBJ2-3; D might be TRBD1 (5 bases). The CDR3 spans 18 residues. Germline lookup yields CDR1 SGDLS and CDR2 YYNGEE. V dropped 3 bases and J dropped 4 bases, with 24 bases sitting between them.

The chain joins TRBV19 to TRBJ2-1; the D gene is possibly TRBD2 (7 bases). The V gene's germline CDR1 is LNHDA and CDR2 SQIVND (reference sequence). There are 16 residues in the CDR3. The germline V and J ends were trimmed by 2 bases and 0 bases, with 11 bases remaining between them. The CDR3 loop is CASSITGTISYNEQFF. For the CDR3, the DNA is TGTGCCAGTAGTATAACAGGGACTATCTCCTACAATGAGCAGTTCTTC.

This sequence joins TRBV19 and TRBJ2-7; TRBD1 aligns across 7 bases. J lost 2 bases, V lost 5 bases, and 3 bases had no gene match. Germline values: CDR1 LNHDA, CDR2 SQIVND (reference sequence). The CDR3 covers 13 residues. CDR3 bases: TGTGCCAGTAGTGGGACAGCTACCTACGAGCAGTACTTC. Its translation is CASSGTATYEQYF.

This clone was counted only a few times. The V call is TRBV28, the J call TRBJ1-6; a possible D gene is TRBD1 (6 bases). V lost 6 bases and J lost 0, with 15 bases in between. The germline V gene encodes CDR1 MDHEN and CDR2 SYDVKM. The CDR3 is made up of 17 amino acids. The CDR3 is CASRKQGGPSYNSPLHF. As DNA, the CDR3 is TGTGCCAGCAGGAAACAGGGTGGGCCCTCCTATAATTCACCCCTCCACTTT.

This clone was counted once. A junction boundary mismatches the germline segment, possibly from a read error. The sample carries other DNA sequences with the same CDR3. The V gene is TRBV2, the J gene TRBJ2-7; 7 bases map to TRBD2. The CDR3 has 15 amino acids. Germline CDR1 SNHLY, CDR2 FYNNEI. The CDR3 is CASSPPSGATYEQYF. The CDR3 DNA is TGTGCCAGCAGTCCTCCTAGCGGTGCTACCTACGAACAGTACTTC.

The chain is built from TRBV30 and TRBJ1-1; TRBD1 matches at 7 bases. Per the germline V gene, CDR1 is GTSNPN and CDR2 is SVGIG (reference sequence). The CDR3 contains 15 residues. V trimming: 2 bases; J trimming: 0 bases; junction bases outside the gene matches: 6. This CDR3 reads CAWSPFDRVNTEAFF. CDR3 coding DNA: TGTGCCTGGAGTCCCTTTGACAGGGTGAACACTGAAGCTTTCTTT.

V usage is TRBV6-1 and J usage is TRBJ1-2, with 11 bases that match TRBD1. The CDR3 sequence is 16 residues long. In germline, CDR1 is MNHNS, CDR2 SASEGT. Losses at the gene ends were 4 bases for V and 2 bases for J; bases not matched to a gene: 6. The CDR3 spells CASSVGTGGKNYGYTF. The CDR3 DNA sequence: TGTGCCAGCAGTGTGGGGACAGGGGGTAAAAACTATGGCTACACCTTC.